Below, 11 T cell receptor beta chains from the same sample are listed, as sequenced in a study of PD-1 blockade in mismatch repair-deficient tumors. Libraries were prepared by immunoSEQ multiplex PCR; TCRdb keeps only in-frame clonotypes and omits some of them. Found here are around 38,000 clones, around 79% of them singletons; the top ten hold roughly 20%. Sequenced material: peripheral blood, taken 4 weeks after starting pembrolizumab. These receptors all come from an adult with mismatch repair-deficient cancer.

This rearrangement joins TRBV12-5 to TRBJ2-1; no firm D call. V dropped 1 base and J dropped 5 bases, with 18 bases sitting between them. The CDR3 length is 17 residues. The V gene's germline CDR1 is LGHNT and CDR2 FRNRAP. The CDR3 here is CASGLGAGTRKDNEQFF. CDR3 sequence (DNA): TGTGCTAGTGGTTTGGGTGCCGGAACAAGAAAGGACAATGAGCAGTTCTTC.

The chain is built from TRBV27 and TRBJ2-3; 11 bases are a match to TRBD2. The CDR3 extends over 15 amino acids. J was trimmed by 1 base and V by 5 bases; bases with no gene match: 2. Germline CDR1 reads MNHEY; CDR2 reads SMNVEV (reference sequence). The CDR3 sequence: CASSTLAGGTDTQYF. The CDR3 nucleotides are TGTGCCAGCAGTACACTAGCGGGGGGCACAGATACGCAGTATTTT.

The chain employs TRBV11-2 and TRBJ2-1; a possible D gene is TRBD1 (5 bases). CDR3 size: 13 residues. V shed 4 bases and J shed 7 bases, with 11 bases lying between them. Germline-derived CDR1 and CDR2 are SGHAT and FQNNGV. CDR3 coding DNA: TGTGCCAGCAGCTCTACAAGGGGTAATGAGCAGTTCTTC. Translation gives CASSSTRGNEQFF.

In this sample, this clone turned up many times. Germline and junction disagree at one end, which may indicate a read error. The chain employs TRBV10-3 and TRBJ2-7; D gene unclear. The germline gives CDR1 ENHRY, CDR2 SYGVKD. This CDR3 comprises 14 residues. As DNA, the CDR3 is TGTGCCAGCAGTGAAGACGGATCCGTTTACGAGCAGTACTTC. Translating it yields CASSEDGSVYEQYF.

This rearrangement joins TRBV5-1 to TRBJ2-1; TRBD2 agrees at 13 bases. The CDR3 extends over 15 amino acids. V lost 0 bases to trimming and J lost 6 bases; unmatched junction nucleotides: 0. The germline V gene has CDR1 SGHRS and CDR2 YFSETQ. The CDR3 is CASSLGTSGSNEQFF. The CDR3 nucleotides read TGCGCCAGCAGCTTGGGGACTAGCGGGAGCAATGAGCAGTTCTTC.

This clone was seen a few times. The gene calls are TRBV7-9 and TRBJ2-5, with D possibly being TRBD1 or TRBD2 (6 bases each). There are 13 residues in the CDR3. The V gene's germline CDR1 is SEHNR and CDR2 FQNEAQ (reference sequence). The germline V and J ends were trimmed by 4 bases and 4 bases, with 10 bases remaining between them. CDR3 DNA sequence: TGTGCCAGCAGCTCTCGGGGGCCAGAGACCCAGTACTTC. It translates to CASSSRGPETQYF. The full variable domain, with the rest looked up from reference TRBV7-9 and TRBJ2-5, is DTGVSQNPRHKITKRGQNVTFRCDPISEHNRLYWYRQTLGQGPEFLTYFQNEAQLEKSRLLSDRFSAERPKGSFSTLEIQRTEQGDSAMYLCASSSRGPETQYFGPGTRLLVL.

This sequence joins TRBV6-6 and TRBJ1-3; no firm D call. The CDR3 contains 14 residues. Trimming shortened V by 2 bases and J by 0 bases, and 5 bases separated the two germline ends. Germline V lookup: CDR1 MNHNY, CDR2 SVGAGI (reference sequence). Written as DNA, the CDR3 is TGTGCCAGCAGTTACCGGGGCTCTGGAAACACCATATATTTT. Translation: CASSYRGSGNTIYF.

The genes are TRBV29-1 and TRBJ2-7; D might be TRBD2 (6 bases). Germline V CDR1 and CDR2: SQVTM, ANQGSEA. Trimming took off 1 base at V and 3 bases at J, with 19 bases between the two ends. The CDR3 is 16 amino acids. The CDR3 nucleotides are TGCAGCGTTGAAGGGGCCGGCTCTAGCGCGGACTACGAGCAGTACTTC. It translates to CSVEGAGSSADYEQYF.

This clone has a handful of counts. The gene calls are TRBV4-3 and TRBJ2-2; D may be TRBD2 (6 bases). CDR3 length: 15 amino acids. V gave up 1 base and J gave up 7 bases, with 13 bases separating them. Germline assignment: CDR1 LGHNA and CDR2 YSLEER. CDR3 sequence: CASSQGVGSFGELFF. Here the CDR3 DNA reads TGCGCCAGCAGCCAAGGGGTCGGGAGTTTCGGGGAGCTGTTTTTT.

The gene calls are TRBV27 and TRBJ2-5, with TRBD1 matching 8 bases. Germline V lookup: CDR1 MNHEY, CDR2 SMNVEV (reference sequence). Losses at the gene ends were 5 bases for V and 5 bases for J; bases not matched to a gene: 4. The CDR3 length is 13 residues. The CDR3 loop is CASSGTGGETQYF. The CDR3 coding sequence is TGTGCCAGCAGTGGGACAGGAGGGGAGACCCAGTACTTC.

This clone came up a few times. The chain combines TRBV2 with TRBJ2-3, with D unclear. V dropped 6 bases and J dropped 0 bases, with 13 bases sitting between them. CDR3 size: 15 residues. From germline, CDR1 is SNHLY and CDR2 FYNNEI. The CDR3 reads CASSGTATSTDTQYF. The CDR3 coding sequence is TGTGCCAGCAGCGGTACAGCTACTAGCACAGATACGCAGTATTTT.